The 21 T cell receptor beta chains listed next were all sequenced from one sample in a study of low-dose radiotherapy and immunotherapy resistance in tumors. Regarding time point: before trial treatment. Alpha- and beta-chain coverage of first-strand cDNA came from TRAV- and TRBV-specific primers. With a V-primer adapter and a constant-region primer, TCRs were amplified for roughly 21 PCR cycles. TCRdb recomputed calls from the reads with MiXCR, one row per CDR3 protein. The sample lists some 71,000 distinct CDR3 sequences, about a third occurring once. The sample here was PBMCs, taken before treatment. These receptors originate from a female donor with ovarian cancer.

J is TRBJ2-1 and V is TRBV5-6, with 8 bases matching TRBD2. The ends lost 4 bases at V and 9 bases at J; junction bases unmatched: 12. In germline, CDR1 is SGHDT, CDR2 YYEEEE. This CDR3 spans 15 amino acids. CDR3 DNA sequence: TGTGCCAGCAGCCGTAAGGGACTAGGATCCGGTGAGCAGTTCTTC. It specifies CASSRKGLGSGEQFF.

The V call is TRBV6-6, the J call TRBJ1-1, with D perhaps TRBD1 (6 bases). CDR1 is MNHNY and CDR2 is SVGAGI in the germline V gene (reference sequence). This CDR3 is 14 amino acids long. V dropped 2 bases and J dropped 1 base, with 8 bases sitting between them. CDR3 amino acids: CASSYPTGNTEAFF. The CDR3 region has the DNA TGTGCCAGCAGTTACCCGACAGGGAACACTGAAGCTTTCTTT.

A word on this clonotype: This likely traces to a read error, being one base from a far larger clone. The chain uses TRBV7-9 and TRBJ2-7; perhaps D is TRBD1 or TRBD2 (5 bases each). The CDR3 extends over 15 amino acids. Trimming shortened V by 5 bases and J by 7 bases, and 21 bases separated the two germline ends. The germline V gene has CDR1 SEHNR and CDR2 FQNEAQ (reference sequence). CDR3 region: CASSPVGVRGNEQYF. The CDR3 region has the DNA TGTGCCAGCAGCCCCGTGGGGGTCCGAGGCAATGAGCAGTACTTC.

The rearrangement joins TRBV28 to TRBJ2-7; 7 nucleotides agree with TRBD2. The CDR3 runs to 14 residues. J was trimmed by 3 bases and V by 5 bases; bases with no gene match: 7. The germline V gene has CDR1 MDHEN and CDR2 SYDVKM. In DNA, the CDR3 is TGTGCCAGCAGTATGGGAGGGCCCCGCTACGAGCAGTACTTC. Translation gives CASSMGGPRYEQYF.

This chain uses TRBV5-1 with TRBJ2-3; D uncertain. This CDR3 comprises 14 residues. The germline gives CDR1 SGHRS, CDR2 YFSETQ. Trimming cost V 5 bases and J 0 bases, with 10 bases left between them. The chain's CDR3 is CASRGPGSTDTQYF. CDR3 nucleotide sequence: TGCGCCAGCAGAGGTCCCGGAAGCACAGATACGCAGTATTTT.

This clonotype has ten or more counts. This chain joins TRBV19 and TRBJ2-2; 12 positions agree with TRBD1. From germline, CDR1 is LNHDA and CDR2 SQIVND (reference sequence). V gave up 8 bases and J gave up 6 bases; unmatched junction bases: 4. CDR3 length equals 14 residues. CDR3 protein: CASSGTGGPGELFF. CDR3 nucleotides: TGTGCCAGTTCCGGGACAGGGGGCCCCGGGGAGCTGTTTTTT.

The DNA of the CDR3 is TGCGCCAGCAGCCAAACCCCCGGCGTGGACACCGGGGAGCTGTTTTTT. Amino acid sequence: CASSQTPGVDTGELFF. V usage is TRBV4-3 and J usage is TRBJ2-2, with D unresolved. The V and J ends lost 2 bases and 3 bases respectively, with 13 bases between them. The CDR3 consists of 16 residues. Germline V lookup: CDR1 LGHNA, CDR2 YSLEER.

V and J are TRBV18 and TRBJ1-4; 7 bases match TRBD1. This CDR3 spans 15 amino acids. Germline V gene sequence: CDR1 KGHSH, CDR2 LQKENI. The V segment lost 5 bases and the J segment 6 bases; nucleotides outside the gene matches: 9. CDR3 sequence reads: CASSSRTGGHEKLFF. The CDR3 DNA reads as TGTGCCAGCTCATCCCGGACAGGTGGGCATGAAAAACTGTTTTTT. The variable domain in full, with the rest retrieved from reference TRBV18 and TRBJ1-4, is NAGVMQNPRHLVRRRGQEARLRCSPMKGHSHVYWYRQLPEEGLKFMVYLQKENIIDESGMPKERFSAEFPKEGPSILRIQQVVRGDSAAYFCASSSRTGGHEKLFFGSGTQLSVL.

This clonotype appeared many times. The chain joins TRBV28 to TRBJ2-7, with 10 bases identical to TRBD2. The CDR3 has 13 amino acids. Germline values: CDR1 MDHEN, CDR2 SYDVKM. V gave up 10 bases and J gave up 4 bases; unmatched junction bases: 7. The CDR3 DNA follows: TGTGCCACCTTAGCGGGGGGAAGATACGAGCAGTACTTC. Translation gives CATLAGGRYEQYF.

This clonotype occurred many times. A junction end diverges from the germline sequence, so it may reflect a read error. This chain joins TRBV5-1 and TRBJ1-3, with D unclear. The CDR3 is 15 residues long. Per germline, CDR1 SGHRS and CDR2 YFSETQ. CDR3 nucleotides: TGTGCCAGCAGCTTGGCGGGAGCCCGTGGAAACACCATATATTTT. The encoded protein is CASSLAGARGNTIYF.

This clonotype appeared many times. The chain carries TRBV30 and TRBJ1-2; D not certain. This CDR3 is 11 amino acids long. V gave up 4 bases and J gave up 8 bases, with 11 bases separating them. Per germline, CDR1 GTSNPN and CDR2 SVGIG (reference sequence). CDR3 nucleotide sequence: TGTGCCTGGATTGAGGTTGGGGGCTACACCTTC. Translation gives CAWIEVGGYTF.

The rearrangement uses TRBV15 and TRBJ2-4; D gene unclear. In germline, CDR1 is LNHNV, CDR2 YYDKDF (reference sequence). The CDR3 has 14 residues. Trimming cost V 5 bases and J 0 bases, with 8 bases left between them. The CDR3 DNA follows: TGTGCCACCAGCGTACCTGCAGCCAAAAACATTCAGTACTTC. Protein sequence: CATSVPAAKNIQYF. The whole variable domain, filled in from reference TRBV15 and TRBJ2-4, reads DAMVIQNPRYQVTQFGKPVTLSCSQTLNHNVMYWYQQKSSQAPKLLFHYYDKDFNNEADTPDNFQSRRPNTSFCFLDIRSPGLGDTAMYLCATSVPAAKNIQYFGAGTRLSVL.

There are many counts of this clonotype. The gene calls are TRBV6-2 or TRBV6-3 and TRBJ2-1; TRBD2 aligns across 8 bases. Germline V lookup: CDR1 MNHEY, CDR2 SVGEGT. V trimming: 10 bases; J trimming: 7 bases; junction bases outside the gene matches: 12. CDR3 length: 14 residues. CDR3 coding DNA: TGTGCCACCGAAAGCGGGAGCGGCTTGAATGAGCAGTTCTTC. This translates into CATESGSGLNEQFF.

This clonotype has at least ten counts. This chain connects TRBV5-4 to TRBJ2-3; TRBD2 matches at 8 bases. Germline trimming cut 0 bases from V and 2 bases from J; bases unmatched to any gene: 5. The CDR3 runs to 16 residues. CDR1 SGHNT and CDR2 YYREEE come from the germline V gene (reference sequence). The CDR3 here is CASSLAAGGTTDTQYF. DNA of the CDR3: TGTGCCAGCAGCTTGGCTGCGGGGGGCACCACAGATACGCAGTATTTT.

The genes are TRBV4-2 and TRBJ1-2; TRBD1 is a possible D gene (5 bases). The germline CDR1 and CDR2 sequences are LGHNA and YNFKEQ. Trimming pared 0 bases from V and 4 bases from J, leaving 15 bases between. CDR3 length: 16 amino acids. CDR3 region: CASSQDPEAGTYGYTF. The CDR3 nucleotides read TGTGCCAGCAGCCAAGATCCGGAGGCAGGGACCTATGGCTACACCTTC.

This clonotype has a count of ten or more. The V and J genes are TRBV2 and TRBJ2-7; no clear D. Germline V gene sequence: CDR1 SNHLY, CDR2 FYNNEI. V was pared by 8 bases and J by 2 bases, with 13 bases between. This CDR3 spans 13 amino acids. Here the CDR3 DNA reads TGTGCCAGCGGGCAGAGCGAGCCCTACGAGCAGTACTTC. The encoded protein is CASGQSEPYEQYF. Drawing the rest from reference TRBV2 and TRBJ2-7, the complete variable domain is EPEVTQTPSHQVTQMGQEVILRCVPISNHLYFYWYRQILGQKVEFLVSFYNNEISEKSEIFDDQFSVERPDGSNFTLKIRSTKLEDSAMYFCASGQSEPYEQYFGPGTRLTVT.

This chain joins TRBV4-3 and TRBJ2-7, with 7 bases fitting TRBD2. Trimming took 4 bases from V and 3 from J; bases not matched to a gene: 12. This CDR3 is 16 amino acids long. Per germline, CDR1 LGHNA and CDR2 YSLEER. CDR3 DNA sequence: TGCGCCAGCAGCCCGGACCGACTAGCTTTAATCTACGAGCAGTACTTC. Translation: CASSPDRLALIYEQYF.

This clonotype has at least ten counts. The genes are TRBV28 and TRBJ2-1; a weak D match, TRBD1 (5 bases). Trimming removed 5 bases at V and 3 bases at J, with 17 bases between. Germline V gene lookup returns CDR1 MDHEN and CDR2 SYDVKM. This CDR3 has 16 amino acids. Here the CDR3 reads CASSQGVRGFYNEQFF. CDR3 nucleotide sequence: TGTGCCAGCAGTCAAGGGGTAAGGGGCTTCTACAATGAGCAGTTCTTC.

This clonotype was recorded many times. The chain combines TRBV2 with TRBJ2-7, with D hard to call. This CDR3 spans 11 amino acids. Germline values: CDR1 SNHLY, CDR2 FYNNEI. Trimming removed 1 base at V and 3 bases at J, with 1 base between. The CDR3 nucleotides read TGTGCCAGCAGTGAAGTCTACGAGCAGTACTTC. As protein: CASSEVYEQYF. The entire variable domain, with the rest obtained from reference TRBV2 and TRBJ2-7, is as follows: EPEVTQTPSHQVTQMGQEVILRCVPISNHLYFYWYRQILGQKVEFLVSFYNNEISEKSEIFDDQFSVERPDGSNFTLKIRSTKLEDSAMYFCASSEVYEQYFGPGTRLTVT.

The chain employs TRBV4-3 and TRBJ1-2, with 10 bases that match TRBD1. Per the germline V gene, CDR1 is LGHNA and CDR2 is YSLEER. The CDR3 covers 16 residues. Germline trimming cut 4 bases from V and 5 bases from J; bases unmatched to any gene: 10. The CDR3, as DNA: TGCGCCAGCAGCCGCCTACCTGGGACAGGGGCATATGGCTACACCTTC. Its translation: CASSRLPGTGAYGYTF.

The J gene is TRBJ1-2, the V gene TRBV6-2 or TRBV6-3, with no clear D. This CDR3 is 13 amino acids long. Germline CDR1 reads MNHEY; CDR2 reads SVGEGT. Trimming removed 2 bases from V and 3 bases from J, with 7 bases in between. CDR3 coding DNA: TGTGCCAGCAGTTACAGACCCTACTATGGCTACACCTTC. This codes for CASSYRPYYGYTF.